Following are 6 T cell receptor beta chains from one sample sequenced in a study of T cell responses to AZD1222 COVID-19 vaccine. The protocol was immunoSEQ multiplex PCR, while the TCRdb copy is restricted to in-frame clones and leaves out a portion. The profile shows approximately 190,000 clones, approximately 91% of them singletons. The sample in question was peripheral blood, obtained on day 0 of AZD1222 vaccination. The origin of the receptors is an adult in good health.

The V call is TRBV6-5, the J call TRBJ2-1; D may be TRBD2 (5 bases). The V gene's germline CDR1 is MNHEY and CDR2 SVGAGI. The CDR3 consists of 15 residues. V lost 0 bases and J lost 3, with 9 bases in between. As DNA, the CDR3 is TGTGCCAGCAGTTACTCGGGAGTCCTCTACAATGAGCAGTTCTTC. Residues: CASSYSGVLYNEQFF.

The chain uses TRBV11-2 and TRBJ2-7, with a tentative D call TRBD2 (5 bases). The CDR3 consists of 14 residues. Looked up from germline, CDR1 is SGHAT and CDR2 is FQNNGV. Trimming pared 7 bases from V and 4 bases from J, leaving 17 bases between. DNA for the CDR3: TGTGCCAGCACCTCCCCAAATGAGGGTTACGAGCAGTACTTC. Residues: CASTSPNEGYEQYF. The full variable domain, its missing parts supplied by reference TRBV11-2 and TRBJ2-7, is EAGVAQSPRYKIIEKRQSVAFWCNPISGHATLYWYQQILGQGPKLLIQFQNNGVVDDSQLPKDRFSAERLKGVDSTLKIQPAKLEDSAVYLCASTSPNEGYEQYFGPGTRLTVT.

The CDR3 sequence is CASSLRHQETQYF. CDR3 bases: TGTGCCAGCAGCTTAAGACACCAAGAGACCCAGTACTTC. The V gene is TRBV7-2, the J gene TRBJ2-5; D gene ambiguous. Trimming shortened V by 2 bases and J by 0 bases, and 4 bases separated the two germline ends. Germline V gene data show CDR1 as SGHTA and CDR2 as FQGNSA. The CDR3 totals 13 residues.

This chain connects TRBV19 to TRBJ1-5; D is possibly TRBD1 (6 bases). The CDR3 is 13 amino acids. Trimming left V 10 bases short and J 7 bases short, with 17 bases between. Per the germline V gene, CDR1 is LNHDA and CDR2 is SQIVND (reference sequence). The CDR3 DNA reads as TGTGCCACTTCAAACAGGGTTGGACAGCCCCAGCATTTT. This sequence encodes CATSNRVGQPQHF.

V gene TRBV5-1 combines with J gene TRBJ2-7; a possible D gene is TRBD2 (6 bases). The CDR3 length is 14 residues. CDR1 is SGHRS, CDR2 YFSETQ, per germline. The V end lost 0 bases, the J end lost 1 base, and 8 bases lay between the germline ends. The CDR3 DNA is TGCGCCAGCAGCTTGGGCGGGAAGTCCTACGAGCAGTACTTC. Translating it yields CASSLGGKSYEQYF.

The chain is built from TRBV5-1 and TRBJ2-2; TRBD2 matches at 8 bases. The V segment lost 0 bases and the J segment 0 bases; nucleotides outside the gene matches: 7. Germline values: CDR1 SGHRS, CDR2 YFSETQ. The CDR3 length is 18 residues. The DNA of the CDR3 is TGCGCCAGCAGCTTGGGACTAGCGAGAACAACGAACACCGGGGAGCTGTTTTTT. Translating gives CASSLGLARTTNTGELFF.